The 9 T cell receptor beta chains presented below share a single source sample, sequenced in a study of T cell responses to AZD1222 COVID-19 vaccine. Some clones are missing from TCRdb's copy, which holds only in-frame ones; the method was immunoSEQ multiplex PCR. The sample includes 100,000 or so clones, about 89% of them seen just once. The source was peripheral blood, collected 28 days after the second AZD1222 dose. These receptors all come from an adult who received the AZD1222 COVID-19 vaccine.

The chain combines TRBV6-5 with TRBJ2-1, with D unclear. Germline loops: CDR1 MNHEY, CDR2 SVGAGI. CDR3 length equals 13 residues. V was shortened by 8 bases and J by 5 bases, with 13 bases between the two germline ends. CDR3 nucleotide sequence: TGTGCCAGCGGCCGAAACCCAAACAATGAGCAGTTCTTC. Amino acids: CASGRNPNNEQFF.

The gene calls are TRBV2 and TRBJ2-7; 12 bases agree with TRBD1. The CDR3 has 14 amino acids. Trimming cost V 7 bases and J 2 bases; bases outside gene matches: 3. The germline CDR1 and CDR2 sequences are SNHLY and FYNNEI. This chain's CDR3 is CASKGQGATYEQYF. The CDR3 region has the DNA TGTGCCAGCAAGGGACAGGGGGCCACCTACGAGCAGTACTTC.

The rearrangement joins TRBV19 to TRBJ2-7; D is perhaps TRBD2 (6 bases). Germline CDR1 and CDR2: LNHDA and SQIVND (reference sequence). V lost 4 bases and J 3 bases, leaving 16 bases between the germline ends. The CDR3 runs to 15 residues. DNA for the CDR3: TGTGCCAGTAGTACGGGGACTTCCACTCTCTACGAGCAGTACTTC. This codes for CASSTGTSTLYEQYF.

The CDR3, as DNA: TGTGCCAGCTCCCCCGCGCCCAGGGTCAATCAGCCCCAGCATTTT. Translation gives CASSPAPRVNQPQHF. The rearrangement links TRBV27 to TRBJ1-5; weak D call: TRBD1 (5 bases). This CDR3 is 15 amino acids long. V was pared by 8 bases and J by 3 bases, with 17 bases between. The germline gives CDR1 MNHEY, CDR2 SMNVEV (reference sequence).

V and J are TRBV6-6 and TRBJ1-2; 11 bases match TRBD1. V gave up 6 bases and J gave up 3 bases; unmatched junction bases: 9. The CDR3 runs 16 residues. CDR1 and CDR2 (germline): MNHNY, SVGAGI (reference sequence). The CDR3 loop reads CASSYPRTGGDYGYTF. For the CDR3, the DNA is TGTGCCAGCAGCTACCCCCGGACAGGGGGCGACTATGGCTACACCTTC.

This clone has only a few counts. The chain combines TRBV20-1 with TRBJ1-1; tentatively, D is TRBD1 (5 bases). Trimming pared 3 bases from V and 1 base from J, leaving 6 bases between. Per the germline V gene, CDR1 is DFQATT and CDR2 is SNEGSKA (reference sequence). This CDR3 is built from 12 residues. For the CDR3, the DNA is TGCAGTGCTAGTCAGGGGAACACTGAAGCTTTCTTT. As protein: CSASQGNTEAFF.

V is TRBV5-1 and J is TRBJ2-3; 7 bases map to TRBD2. V trimming: 0 bases; J trimming: 0 bases; junction bases outside the gene matches: 4. This CDR3 contains 16 residues. From germline, CDR1 is SGHRS and CDR2 YFSETQ. As DNA, the CDR3 is TGCGCCAGCAGCTTGGTGAGCGGGACCAGCACAGATACGCAGTATTTT. It encodes CASSLVSGTSTDTQYF.

The genes are TRBV7-9 and TRBJ1-1; 9 nucleotides align to TRBD1. CDR3 length: 14 amino acids. V shed 5 bases and J 3 bases; nucleotides not matched to a gene: 4. Germline CDR1 reads SEHNR; CDR2 reads FQNEAQ (reference sequence). The CDR3 reads CASSRDRVHTEAFF. For the CDR3, the DNA is TGTGCCAGCAGCCGGGACAGGGTTCACACTGAAGCTTTCTTT.

Turning to this clone: The junction shows a germline mismatch at one end, possibly a read error. The V gene is TRBV5-1, the J gene TRBJ1-3; D is uncertain. The CDR3 extends over 15 amino acids. Germline lookup yields CDR1 SGHRS and CDR2 YFSETQ. CDR3 coding DNA: TGCGCCAGCAGACTTACACCGGACTCTGAAAACACCATATATTTT. Encoded protein: CASRLTPDSENTIYF.